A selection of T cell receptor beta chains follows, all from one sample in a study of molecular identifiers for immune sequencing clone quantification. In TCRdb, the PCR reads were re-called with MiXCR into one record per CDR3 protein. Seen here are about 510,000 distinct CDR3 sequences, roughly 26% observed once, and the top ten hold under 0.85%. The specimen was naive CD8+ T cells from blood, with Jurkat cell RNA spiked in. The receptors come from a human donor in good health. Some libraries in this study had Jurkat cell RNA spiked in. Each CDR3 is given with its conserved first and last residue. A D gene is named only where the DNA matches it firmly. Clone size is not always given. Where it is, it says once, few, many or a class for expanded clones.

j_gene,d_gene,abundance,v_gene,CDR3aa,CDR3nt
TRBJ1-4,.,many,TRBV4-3,CASSQDHRTYAEKLFF,TGCGCCAGCAGCCAAGACCACAGGACTTATGCTGAAAAACTGTTTTTT
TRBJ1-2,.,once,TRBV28,CASSLIGGNYDYTF,TGTGCCAGCAGTTTAATCGGAGGGAACTATGACTACACCTTC
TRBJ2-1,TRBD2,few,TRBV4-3,CASSQGTSGSNEQFF,TGCGCCAGCAGCCAAGGGACTAGCGGGAGTAATGAGCAGTTCTTC
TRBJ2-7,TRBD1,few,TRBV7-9,CAGSYAGQGEYEQYF,TGTGCCGGCAGTTACGCGGGACAGGGAGAGTACGAGCAGTACTTC
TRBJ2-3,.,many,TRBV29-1,CSVEDAQGLDTQYF,TGCAGCGTTGAAGACGCGCAGGGTCTAGATACGCAGTATTTT
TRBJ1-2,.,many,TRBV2,CASSEIRAGENYGYTF,TGTGCCAGCAGTGAAATTAGGGCAGGGGAGAACTATGGCTACACCTTC
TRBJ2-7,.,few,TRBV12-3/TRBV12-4,CAIPAGVSYEQYF,TGTGCCATCCCGGCAGGGGTCTCCTACGAGCAGTACTTC
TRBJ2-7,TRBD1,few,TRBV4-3,CASSQGQGAEQYF,TGCGCCAGCAGCCAAGGACAGGGGGCCGAGCAGTACTTC
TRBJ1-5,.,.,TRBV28,CASSFTGRNQPQHF,TGTGCCAGCAGTTTCACAGGGAGAAATCAGCCCCAGCATTTT
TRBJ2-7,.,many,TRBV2,CASSPTWSSYEQYF,TGTGCCAGCAGTCCCACGTGGAGCTCCTACGAGCAGTACTTC
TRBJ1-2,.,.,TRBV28,CASSLGGANYGYTF,TGTGCCAGCAGTTTAGGGGGGGCTAACTATGGCTACACCTTC
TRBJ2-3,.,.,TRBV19,CASSITSGTKTDTQYF,TGTGCCAGTAGTATCACATCCGGGACGAAGACAGATACGCAGTATTTT
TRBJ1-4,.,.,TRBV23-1,CASSLTGADEKLFF,TGCGCCAGCAGTCTGACGGGGGCGGATGAAAAACTGTTTTTT
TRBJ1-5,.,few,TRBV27,CASSLYWNQPQHF,TGTGCCAGCAGTTTATACTGGAATCAGCCCCAGCATTTT
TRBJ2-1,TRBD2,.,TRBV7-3,CASSLIGREGHLLYNEQFF,TGTGCCAGCAGCTTAATCGGGCGGGAGGGCCATCTTCTCTACAATGAGCAGTTCTTC
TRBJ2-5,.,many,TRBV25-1,CASSEPNEETQYF,TGTGCCAGCAGTGAACCCAACGAAGAGACCCAGTACTTC
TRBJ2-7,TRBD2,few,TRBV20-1,CSASRAGGLFYEQYF,TGCAGTGCTAGTCGAGCGGGAGGCCTGTTTTACGAGCAGTACTTC
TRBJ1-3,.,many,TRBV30,CAWSSGLSGNTIYF,TGTGCCTGGAGTAGCGGGCTGTCTGGAAACACCATATATTTT
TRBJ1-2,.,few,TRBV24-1,CATSDRTVAYGYTF,TGTGCCACCAGTGACCGGACAGTAGCTTATGGCTACACCTTC
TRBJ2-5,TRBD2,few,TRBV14,CASSQSPLAGTQETQYF,TGTGCCAGCAGCCAAAGCCCCCTAGCGGGTACCCAAGAGACCCAGTACTTC
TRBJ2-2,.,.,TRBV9,CASSEYRAGELFF,TGTGCCAGCAGCGAATACAGAGCCGGGGAGCTGTTTTTT
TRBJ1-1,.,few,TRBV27,CASSPQGREAFF,TGTGCCAGCAGTCCACAGGGTAGAGAAGCTTTCTTT
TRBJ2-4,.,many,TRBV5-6,CASSLARKNIQYF,TGTGCCAGCAGCTTGGCCAGGAAAAACATTCAGTACTTC
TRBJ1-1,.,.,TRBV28,CASSFSPPTEAFF,TGTGCCAGCAGTTTCTCCCCCCCCACTGAAGCTTTCTTT
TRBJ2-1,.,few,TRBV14,CASSPDRLYNEQFF,TGTGCCAGCAGCCCGGACAGACTTTACAATGAGCAGTTCTTC
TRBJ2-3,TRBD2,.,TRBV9,CASSVGREDLTDTQYF,TGTGCCAGCAGCGTAGGGCGGGAGGACCTCACAGATACGCAGTATTTT
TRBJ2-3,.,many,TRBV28,CASSPRQTDTQYF,TGTGCCAGCAGCCCCCGCCAGACAGATACGCAGTATTTT
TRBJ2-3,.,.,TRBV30,CAWSGGVSTDTQYF,TGTGCCTGGAGTGGGGGGGTCTCCACAGATACGCAGTATTTT
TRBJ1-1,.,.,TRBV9,CASSVGSRGRNTEAFF,TGTGCCAGCAGCGTTGGTAGCCGGGGAAGGAACACTGAAGCTTTCTTT
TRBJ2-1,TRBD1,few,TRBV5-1,CASSDASGTVNNEQFF,TGCGCCAGCAGCGACGCCTCCGGGACAGTAAACAATGAGCAGTTCTTC
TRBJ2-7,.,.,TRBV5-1,CASSLGTYERYF,TGCGCCAGCAGCTTAGGGACCTACGAGCGGTACTTC
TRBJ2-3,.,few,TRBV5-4,CASRLDRSSTDTQYF,TGTGCCAGCAGGTTAGACAGATCTAGCACAGATACGCAGTATTTT
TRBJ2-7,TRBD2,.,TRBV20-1,CSARDWARTSSYEQYF,TGCAGTGCTAGAGATTGGGCCCGGACTAGCTCCTACGAGCAGTACTTC
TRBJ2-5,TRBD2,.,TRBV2,CASRQLAGGPETQYF,TGTGCCAGCAGACAACTAGCGGGAGGGCCGGAGACCCAGTACTTC
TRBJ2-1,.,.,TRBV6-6,CASSYGQEQFF,TGTGCCAGCAGTTACGGTCAGGAGCAGTTCTTC
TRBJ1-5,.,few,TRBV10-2,CASSETGKRGPQHF,TGCGCCAGCAGTGAGACAGGGAAGAGGGGGCCCCAGCATTTT
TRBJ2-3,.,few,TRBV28,CASNSLAETSTDTQYF,TGTGCCAGCAACTCTTTAGCGGAAACTAGCACAGATACGCAGTATTTT
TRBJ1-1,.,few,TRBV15,CATSRDVSAEAFF,TGTGCCACCAGCAGAGATGTGTCAGCCGAAGCTTTCTTT
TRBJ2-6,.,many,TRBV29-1,CSVETVSGANVLTF,TGCAGCGTTGAGACAGTCTCTGGGGCCAACGTCCTGACTTTC
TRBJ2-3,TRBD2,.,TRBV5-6,CAGSSYSGLAGGHPFTDTQYF,TGTGCCGGCAGCTCATACTCCGGACTAGCGGGGGGTCACCCTTTCACAGATACGCAGTATTTT
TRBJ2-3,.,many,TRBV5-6,CASVWRVTDTQYF,TGTGCCAGCGTCTGGCGGGTAACCGATACGCAGTATTTT